This T cell receptor (beta chain) is drawn from a study of a mutant IDH1 vaccine in newly diagnosed glioma. Study at large: Sex distribution of treated patients was approximately 60% male and roughly 40% female; mean age was around 40 years. Study outcomes and limitations: Pseudoprogression appeared unlinked to shifts in leading peripheral T cell clonotypes.

Time point defined: baseline, week 1 (first vaccination visit). The treatment was: pre-vaccination baseline after standard-of-care therapy. Astrocytomas found in donors were new, WHO grade 3 or 4, IDH1-mutant and ATRX-lost. A word on this clone: Its antigen is not identified.

Repertoires were generated with immunoSEQ multiplex PCR, while TCRdb's copy carries only in-frame clones and drops some. Of tens of thousands of clones listed, 60% to 85% are singletons. V was shortened by 0 bases and J by 0 bases, with 7 bases between the two germline ends. Germline V CDR1 and CDR2: SGHRS, YFSETQ. CDR3 length: 15 residues. The receptor comes from a woman between 35 and 50 years old with glioma. The sample in question was PBMCs, obtained from a glioma patient treated with radiotherapy, temozolomide or both. The gene calls are TRBV5-1 and TRBJ2-1, with no clear D. CDR3 residues: CASSLEPSSYNEQFF. CDR3 DNA: TGCGCCAGCAGCTTGGAGCCGAGCTCCTACAATGAGCAGTTCTTC.